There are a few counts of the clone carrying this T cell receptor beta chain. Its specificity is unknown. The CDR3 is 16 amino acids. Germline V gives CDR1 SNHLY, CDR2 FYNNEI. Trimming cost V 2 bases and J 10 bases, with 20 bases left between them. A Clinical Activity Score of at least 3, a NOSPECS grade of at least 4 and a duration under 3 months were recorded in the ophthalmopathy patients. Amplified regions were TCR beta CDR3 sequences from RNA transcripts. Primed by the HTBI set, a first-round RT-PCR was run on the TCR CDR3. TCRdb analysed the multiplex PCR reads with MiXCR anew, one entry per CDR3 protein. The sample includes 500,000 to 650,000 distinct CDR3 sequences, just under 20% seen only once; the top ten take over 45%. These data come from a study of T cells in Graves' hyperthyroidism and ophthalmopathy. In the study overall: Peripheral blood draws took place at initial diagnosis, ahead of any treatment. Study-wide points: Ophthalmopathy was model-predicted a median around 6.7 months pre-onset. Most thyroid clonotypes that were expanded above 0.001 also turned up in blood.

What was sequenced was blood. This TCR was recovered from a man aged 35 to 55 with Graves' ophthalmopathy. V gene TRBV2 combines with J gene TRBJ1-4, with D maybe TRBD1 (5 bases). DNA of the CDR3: TGTGCCAGCAGTGAACGTTCTGGTTCGCAGGGAGGAAAACTGTTTTTT. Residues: CASSERSGSQGGKLFF.